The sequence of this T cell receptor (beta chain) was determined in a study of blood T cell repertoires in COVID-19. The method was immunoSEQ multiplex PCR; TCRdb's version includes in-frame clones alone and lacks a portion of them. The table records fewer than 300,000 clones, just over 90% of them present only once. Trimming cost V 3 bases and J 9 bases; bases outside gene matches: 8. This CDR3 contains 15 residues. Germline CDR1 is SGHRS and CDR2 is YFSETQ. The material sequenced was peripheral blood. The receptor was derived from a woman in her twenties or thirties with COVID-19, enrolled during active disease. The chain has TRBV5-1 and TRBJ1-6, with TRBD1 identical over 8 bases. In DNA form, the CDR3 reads TGCGCCAGCAGCTACGGACAGGGCGGGAGTTCACCCCTCCACTTT. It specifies CASSYGQGGSSPLHF.